This passage covers 30 T cell receptor beta chains from one sample sequenced in a study of T cells in tumors after PD-1 blockade. Assay: immunoSEQ multiplex PCR; the TCRdb copy retains only in-frame clones and omits some. The table shows about 19,000 clones, with 81% occurring only once. Sequencing used PBMCs, obtained after anti-PD-1 therapy. The receptors stem from a human donor with advanced basal cell or squamous cell carcinoma (not recorded which).

This chain joins TRBV12-3 or TRBV12-4 and TRBJ2-5; D ambiguous. Trimming pared 3 bases from V and 7 bases from J, leaving 12 bases between. There are 13 residues in the CDR3. CDR3 amino acids: CASSFLRITTQYF. The CDR3 nucleotides read TGTGCCAGCAGTTTCTTACGGATTACGACCCAGTACTTC.

This clone was seen more than once but under ten times. The chain is built from TRBV5-1 and TRBJ1-5; the D is unclear. V gave up 0 bases and J gave up 7 bases, with 11 bases separating them. Germline CDR1 reads SGHRS; CDR2 reads YFSETQ. The CDR3 totals 14 residues. The CDR3: CASSLEGLGQPQHF. The DNA of the CDR3 is TGCGCCAGCAGCTTGGAGGGTCTGGGCCAGCCCCAGCATTTT. The whole variable domain, remainder taken from reference TRBV5-1 and TRBJ1-5, is KAGVTQTPRYLIKTRGQQVTLSCSPISGHRSVSWYQQTPGQGLQFLFEYFSETQRNKGNFPGRFSGRQFSNSRSEMNVSTLELGDSALYLCASSLEGLGQPQHFGDGTRLSIL.

CDR3 coding DNA: TGTGCCAGCAGCCAACGACTGGGAGGGGCTTGGACTGAAGCTTTCTTT. It encodes CASSQRLGGAWTEAFF. The J gene is TRBJ1-1, the V gene TRBV14, with D possibly being TRBD1 (5 bases). The ends were cut back, 2 bases at V and 5 bases at J, with 18 bases in the middle. CDR1 is SGHDN and CDR2 is FVKESK in the germline V gene. This CDR3 is 16 amino acids long.

The chain combines TRBV3-1 (or the pseudogene TRBV3-2) with TRBJ1-1; 7 nucleotides line up with TRBD1. V shed 3 bases, J shed 5 bases, and the junction held 6 bases outside the gene matches. Germline lookup yields CDR1 LGHDT and CDR2 YNNKEL (reference sequence). The CDR3 totals 14 residues. The DNA for the CDR3 is TGTGCCAGCAGCCATAACAGGGGTGGAACTGAAGCTTTCTTT. Translating it yields CASSHNRGGTEAFF.

This clone has a single count. This chain connects TRBV5-1 to TRBJ2-7; the D is unclear. The CDR3 runs 12 residues. V lost 1 base and J lost 3, with 5 bases in between. From germline, CDR1 is SGHRS and CDR2 YFSETQ. This CDR3 reads CASSLTDYEQYF. The CDR3 DNA reads TGCGCCAGCAGCTTGACAGACTACGAGCAGTACTTC.

V is TRBV2 and J is TRBJ2-3; TRBD2 agrees at 7 bases. From germline, CDR1 is SNHLY and CDR2 FYNNEI. J lost 0 bases, V lost 6 bases, and 12 bases had no gene match. The CDR3 consists of 17 residues. CDR3 sequence reads: CASRAGLERGSTDTQYF. CDR3 in DNA: TGTGCCAGCAGAGCCGGACTTGAGCGGGGAAGCACAGATACGCAGTATTTT.

The V call is TRBV5-6, the J call TRBJ2-1, with no clear D. This CDR3 comprises 12 residues. V was trimmed by 2 bases and J by 7 bases, leaving 7 bases between them. CDR1 SGHDT and CDR2 YYEEEE come from the germline V gene. CDR3 nucleotide sequence: TGTGCCAGCAGCTTCTCGGTTAATGAGCAGTTCTTC. Its translation is CASSFSVNEQFF.

The J gene is TRBJ1-2, the V gene TRBV14; the D gene is possibly TRBD1 (5 bases). Deletions cut 4 bases from V and 8 bases from J, with 14 bases between. CDR3 length equals 13 residues. CDR1 and CDR2 (germline): SGHDN, FVKESK. CDR3 nucleotides: TGTGCCAGCAGCCCACTTCGTCGGGGGGGCTACACCTTC. It translates to CASSPLRRGGYTF.

This chain connects TRBV7-9 to TRBJ1-2; D is perhaps TRBD1 (6 bases). Trimming stripped 10 bases from V and 7 bases from J, with 19 bases between. Germline V gene data show CDR1 as SEHNR and CDR2 as FQNEAQ (reference sequence). CDR3 length equals 13 residues. CDR3 in DNA: TGTGCCATCCCGGAGGGGGACCGGGGTGGCTACACCTTC. Residues: CAIPEGDRGGYTF.

V usage is TRBV7-2 and J usage is TRBJ1-6; D gene uncertain. V lost 5 bases to trimming and J lost 0 bases, with 14 bases between them. Germline V gene data show CDR1 as SGHTA and CDR2 as FQGNSA. The CDR3 runs 17 residues. CDR3 sequence: CASSPYPVGSYNSPLHF. The DNA of the CDR3 is TGTGCCAGCAGCCCGTACCCCGTGGGCTCCTATAATTCACCCCTCCACTTT. Supplemented by reference TRBV7-2 and TRBJ1-6, the full variable domain reads GAGVSQSPSNKVTEKGKDVELRCDPISGHTALYWYRQSLGQGLEFLIYFQGNSAPDKSGLPSDRFSAERTGGSVSTLTIQRTQQEDSAVYLCASSPYPVGSYNSPLHFGNGTRLTVT.

The chain employs TRBV6-5 and TRBJ2-7; 7 bases fit TRBD1. This CDR3 region has 13 residues. Germline V gene lookup returns CDR1 MNHEY and CDR2 SVGAGI. Germline trimming cut 8 bases from V and 1 base from J; bases unmatched to any gene: 5. The CDR3 DNA is TGTGCCAGCCAGGGGGACAAGTCCTACGAGCAGTACTTC. Its translation is CASQGDKSYEQYF.

This rearrangement joins TRBV3-1 (or the pseudogene TRBV3-2) to TRBJ1-3; D might be TRBD1 (6 bases). CDR3 length equals 12 residues. Germline values: CDR1 LGHDT, CDR2 YNNKEL (reference sequence). V lost 6 bases to trimming and J lost 10 bases, with 13 bases between them. The CDR3 loop is CASSQLQGTIYF. The CDR3 DNA reads TGTGCCAGCAGTCAACTACAGGGAACCATATATTTT.

The J gene is TRBJ2-7, the V gene TRBV7-6, with D tentatively TRBD2 (6 bases). The CDR3 consists of 14 residues. Germline V gene data show CDR1 as SGHVS and CDR2 as FNYEAQ. Trimming cost V 5 bases and J 0 bases, with 11 bases left between them. CDR3 loop: CASSPTGGSYEQYF. As DNA, the CDR3 is TGTGCCAGCAGCCCCACCGGGGGCTCCTACGAGCAGTACTTC.

The rearrangement joins TRBV7-8 to TRBJ1-1; unclear D gene. With 5 bases removed from V and 5 bases from J, the gap between germline ends came to 12 bases. This CDR3 spans 13 amino acids. CDR1 is SGHVS, CDR2 FQNEAQ, per germline. CDR3 DNA: TGTGCCAGCAGCCCAGCGGGAGGAACTGAAGCTTTCTTT. It yields the protein CASSPAGGTEAFF. Together with reference TRBV7-8 and TRBJ1-1, the CDR3 gives the full variable domain: GAGVSQSPRYKVAKRGQDVALRCDPISGHVSLFWYQQALGQGPEFLTYFQNEAQLDKSGLPSDRFFAERPEGSVSTLKIQRTQQEDSAVYLCASSPAGGTEAFFGQGTRLTVV.

This clone appeared a few times. The V call is TRBV7-9, the J call TRBJ2-2, with 7 positions matching TRBD2. Germline CDR1 SEHNR, CDR2 FQNEAQ (reference sequence). CDR3 length: 14 amino acids. J lost 5 bases, V lost 2 bases, and 2 bases had no gene match. The CDR3 DNA follows: TGTGCCAGCAGCTTAACTAGCGCAACCGGGGAGCTGTTTTTT. Its translation is CASSLTSATGELFF.

Only a few counts were recorded for this clone. V usage is TRBV2 and J usage is TRBJ2-5, with D unclear. V was cut by 7 bases and J by 2 bases, with 14 bases left in between. The CDR3 has 14 amino acids. Germline loops: CDR1 SNHLY, CDR2 FYNNEI. CDR3 protein: CASTPRGEQETQYF. The CDR3 nucleotides read TGTGCCAGCACCCCTCGCGGCGAACAAGAGACCCAGTACTTC.

The chain has TRBV7-9 and TRBJ2-7, with TRBD2 as a possible D gene (5 bases). CDR1 and CDR2 from the germline V gene are SEHNR and FQNEAQ (reference sequence). V lost 2 bases and J 4 bases, leaving 12 bases between the germline ends. CDR3 length: 14 amino acids. CDR3 amino acids: CASSLPIEGYEQYF. CDR3 DNA sequence: TGTGCCAGCAGCTTACCAATAGAGGGTTACGAGCAGTACTTC.

This chain joins TRBV25-1 and TRBJ1-1, with 7 nucleotides matching TRBD1. The CDR3 runs to 16 residues. CDR1 and CDR2 (germline): MGHDK, SYGVNS. V lost 8 bases, J lost 5 bases, and 17 bases stayed unmatched. The CDR3 coding sequence is TGTGCCAGCGGGTACCTATCTCGACAGGGACGGACTGAAGCTTTCTTT. Its protein product is CASGYLSRQGRTEAFF.

This rearrangement joins TRBV18 to TRBJ2-3, with TRBD2 matching over 13 bases. Germline loops: CDR1 KGHSH, CDR2 LQKENI. Germline trimming cut 4 bases from V and 3 bases from J; bases unmatched to any gene: 10. This CDR3 is 18 amino acids long. The CDR3 loop is CASSRTPGLAGSTDTQYF. CDR3 sequence (DNA): TGTGCCAGCTCACGCACACCGGGACTAGCGGGGAGTACAGATACGCAGTATTTT.

The sample holds a few counts of this clone. The J gene is TRBJ2-1, the V gene TRBV7-2; D is perhaps TRBD2 (5 bases). V gave up 4 bases and J gave up 0 bases, with 13 bases separating them. Looked up from germline, CDR1 is SGHTA and CDR2 is FQGNSA. The CDR3 is 16 residues long. CDR3 sequence (DNA): TGTGCCAGCAGCTCCCTGGGAGTGAGCTCCTACAATGAGCAGTTCTTC. Protein product: CASSSLGVSSYNEQFF. Complete variable domain (other parts from reference TRBV7-2 and TRBJ2-1): GAGVSQSPSNKVTEKGKDVELRCDPISGHTALYWYRQSLGQGLEFLIYFQGNSAPDKSGLPSDRFSAERTGGSVSTLTIQRTQQEDSAVYLCASSSLGVSSYNEQFFGPGTRLTVL.

The chain employs TRBV27 and TRBJ1-1; weak D call: TRBD1 (5 bases). Trimming left V 2 bases short and J 1 base short, with 8 bases between. From germline, CDR1 is MNHEY and CDR2 SMNVEV (reference sequence). There are 14 residues in the CDR3. CDR3 sequence (DNA): TGTGCCAGCAGTTTAAGGGGCCAGAACACTGAAGCTTTCTTT. Residues: CASSLRGQNTEAFF.

V and J are TRBV5-6 and TRBJ1-1; D may be TRBD1 (5 bases). This CDR3 is 14 amino acids long. CDR1 SGHDT and CDR2 YYEEEE come from the germline V gene. The V gene lost 7 bases and the J gene lost 5 bases, with 18 bases spanning the gap. The CDR3 region has the DNA TGTGCCAGCGGACGGGGCTCCCGGGGAACTGAAGCTTTCTTT. It specifies CASGRGSRGTEAFF.

In its sample, this clone was seen a few times. Its ends do not fully match the called genes, so a read error is possible. The chain links TRBV3-1 (or the pseudogene TRBV3-2) to TRBJ2-3; weak D call: TRBD1 (6 bases). The CDR3 has 12 residues. Germline V gives CDR1 LGHDT, CDR2 YNNKEL (reference sequence). The CDR3 sequence: CASSQGTAGKNF. CDR3 DNA sequence: TGTGCCAGCAGCCAAGGGACAGCCGGAAAGAATTTT.

About this clone itself: Other DNA sequences in this specimen translate into the identical CDR3. This chain joins TRBV5-1 and TRBJ2-3; no definite D call. The CDR3 loop spans 13 amino acids. Germline-derived CDR1 and CDR2 are SGHRS and YFSETQ. The V gene lost 2 bases and the J gene lost 3 bases, with 7 bases spanning the gap. The CDR3 DNA reads as TGCGCCAGCAGCTTAGGAAGAACAGATACGCAGTATTTT. It encodes CASSLGRTDTQYF.

The chain joins TRBV3-1 (or the pseudogene TRBV3-2) to TRBJ1-3, with D uncertain. The V end was cut by 6 bases, the J end by 0 bases, with 12 bases between. The CDR3 consists of 15 residues. CDR1 LGHDT and CDR2 YNNKEL come from the germline V gene (reference sequence). The CDR3 DNA follows: TGTGCCAGCAGTCCCGACCCTAACTCTGGAAACACCATATATTTT. It specifies CASSPDPNSGNTIYF.

V is TRBV15 and J is TRBJ2-4; possible D gene TRBD1, 7 bases. The length of the CDR3 is 16 residues. Germline CDR1 LNHNV, CDR2 YYDKDF (reference sequence). Trimming stripped 5 bases from V and 4 bases from J, with 18 bases between. CDR3 DNA sequence: TGTGCCACCAGCGGGACCAGGGCGGGACAGAAAAACATTCAGTACTTC. Translated, it gives CATSGTRAGQKNIQYF.

The chain has TRBV5-1 and TRBJ2-2; D call uncertain. Deletions cut 0 bases from V and 2 bases from J, with 8 bases between. This CDR3 spans 15 amino acids. CDR1 and CDR2 (germline): SGHRS, YFSETQ. CDR3 in DNA: TGCGCCAGCAGCTTGGTACCCGGAAACACCGGGGAGCTGTTTTTT. This codes for CASSLVPGNTGELFF.

This chain joins TRBV28 and TRBJ2-3; 7 bases map to TRBD1. Germline V gives CDR1 MDHEN, CDR2 SYDVKM. The CDR3 covers 15 residues. V was clipped by 7 bases and J by 2 bases; unmatched bases: 9. The CDR3 loop reads CASTGSGTDTDTQYF. The DNA of the CDR3 is TGTGCCAGCACCGGTTCAGGGACAGACACAGATACGCAGTATTTT.

In DNA, the CDR3 is TGTGCCAGCAGCTCGGGACAGCCCTACTACAATGAGCAGTTCTTC. It is translated as CASSSGQPYYNEQFF. This rearrangement joins TRBV7-2 to TRBJ2-1, with 7 bases identical to TRBD1. V lost 4 bases and J lost 3; bases outside the gene matches: 6. The CDR3 contains 15 residues. Germline V gene data show CDR1 as SGHTA and CDR2 as FQGNSA. Filled out from reference TRBV7-2 and TRBJ2-1, the complete variable domain reads GAGVSQSPSNKVTEKGKDVELRCDPISGHTALYWYRQSLGQGLEFLIYFQGNSAPDKSGLPSDRFSAERTGGSVSTLTIQRTQQEDSAVYLCASSSGQPYYNEQFFGPGTRLTVL.

This chain joins TRBV7-6 and TRBJ2-5, with D hard to call. Germline-derived CDR1 and CDR2 are SGHVS and FNYEAQ. Trimming removed 3 bases at V and 2 bases at J, with 4 bases between. The CDR3 length is 12 residues. CDR3 in DNA: TGTGCCAGCAGCTTCCGGCAAGAGACCCAGTACTTC. This codes for CASSFRQETQYF.